This TCR beta chain was profiled in a study of T cell changes during pregnancy in multiple sclerosis (dated by TCRdb to about 2019). Turning to the overall study: The study examined how the T cell repertoire changed over the course of pregnancy in women with multiple sclerosis.

With respect to this clone: This clone's antigen is unknown. No base quality information exists; no much larger clone differs at one position.

Looking up the germline V gene yields CDR1 KGHSH and CDR2 LQKENI. The CDR3 spans 15 residues, from the cysteine through the phenylalanine. The only DNA kept is the CDR3, 45 bases in frame from the first base. V is shortened by 2 bases, J by 4 bases, and the region joining them spans 12 bases. Libraries came from the immunoSEQ multiplex PCR assay. TCRdb's version of the immuneACCESS table is confined to in-frame rearrangements and falls short of the full clone set. An unresolved V gene accounts for under half of the shortfall where checked; the remainder is of unknown origin. The sample profile shows around 97,000 clones; over 75% of them were found once. The top ten clonotypes cover approximately 0.8% of the sample.

This specimen was peripheral blood, taken in the second trimester of pregnancy. This TCR came from a female donor in good health, enrolled as a control in a pregnancy study. The chain employs TRBV18 and TRBJ1-3; the D segment cannot be called with confidence. The CDR3 corresponds to CASSPTSTSGNTIYF. Read as DNA, the sequence is TGTGCCAGCTCACCAACTTCAACTTCCGGAAACACCATATATTTT.